This entry is about one T cell receptor beta chain. The data stem from a study of blood T cell repertoires in COVID-19. Study-level background: Material from acute and convalescent COVID-19 was sourced from the United States, Italy and Spain.

This CDR3 is built from 16 residues. Germline V lookup: CDR1 SGHVS, CDR2 FNYEAQ. Trimming removed 5 bases from V and 2 bases from J; junction bases left unmatched: 10. Clones were sequenced by immunoSEQ multiplex PCR, and TCRdb holds only the in-frame ones, with some missing. The sample lists about 29,000 clones; around nine tenths were seen once. The chain has TRBV7-6 and TRBJ2-3, with TRBD1 matching over 7 bases. This TCR was recovered from a man between 65 and 80 years old with active COVID-19. The source material was peripheral blood. DNA for the CDR3: TGTGCCAGCAGCCCATACGGACAGGAACACACAGATACGCAGTATTTT. Its translation: CASSPYGQEHTDTQYF.